The clone carrying this T cell receptor beta chain has a handful of counts. What it binds is not known. The entry originates in a study of T cells after yellow fever vaccination. Study-level points and caveats: Weaker, the secondary response had a peak occurring faster, on day 5 versus 15.

TCRdb re-analysed the 5' RACE reads in MiXCR, keeping a single row per CDR3 protein. The sample lists 80,000 to 100,000 distinct CDR3 sequences, under 6.5% occurring once. The ends lost 5 bases at V and 5 bases at J; junction bases unmatched: 9. Germline V gene data show CDR1 as SGHTA and CDR2 as FQGNSA. CDR3 length equals 17 residues. This chain joins TRBV7-2 and TRBJ2-3, with 14 nucleotides matching TRBD2. This TCR derives from a man younger than 35 who received the YFV17D yellow fever vaccine. The specimen comprised CD8+ T cells sorted from PBMCs, sampled 10 days after the yellow fever booster vaccination. CDR3 in amino acids: CASSTPTSGGDIDTQYF. CDR3 bases: TGTGCCAGCAGCACCCCGACTAGCGGGGGGGATATAGATACGCAGTATTTT. The full variable domain, with the rest looked up from reference TRBV7-2 and TRBJ2-3, is GAGVSQSPSNKVTEKGKDVELRCDPISGHTALYWYRQSLGQGLEFLIYFQGNSAPDKSGLPSDRFSAERTGGSVSTLTIQRTQQEDSAVYLCASSTPTSGGDIDTQYFGPGTRLTVL.